This TCR beta chain is drawn from a study of tumor-infiltrating lymphocytes in primary liver carcinoma. Germline V gene lookup returns CDR1 MNHNS and CDR2 SASEGT. The CDR3 sequence is 14 residues long. Total RNA (roughly 0.45 ug) served as template for TCR beta cDNA synthesis primed by a constant-region primer. Investigators got TCR beta libraries out of three nested multiplex PCR rounds, done with slightly modified ARM-PCR. Researchers ran the first two PCR rounds for approximately 9 cycles each with TRBV1-TRBV30 forward primers and a C-beta reverse primer. Each CDR3 protein is one row after TCRdb ran MiXCR on the multiplex PCR reads. The sample lists more than 20,000 distinct CDR3 sequences, around 82% occurring once. For each extraction, RNA and DNA were obtained together from approximately 20-30 mg of unsorted bulk tissue. Remarks on this clonotype: An end of the junction differs from the germline gene, which may be a read error.

Input material: liver tumor tissue from sampling region 2. As to subset: tumor region T2, inferior pole. This TCR was sampled from a woman aged 25 to 39 with primary liver carcinoma and hepatitis B virus infection. This chain links TRBV6-1 with TRBJ2-7; D uncertain. CDR3 loop: CVSNDSYSGSEQYF. The CDR3 DNA reads as TGTGTCAGCAATGATTCATATTCTGGATCCGAGCAGTACTTC.